This T cell receptor (beta chain) appears in the sequencing data of a study of radiotherapy plus CTLA-4 blockade in lung cancer. Overall study findings and caveats: Expansion in blood of tumor-derived TCR clones was seen after radiotherapy plus ipilimumab.

V trimming: 7 bases; J trimming: 7 bases; junction bases outside the gene matches: 5. CDR1 MGHDK and CDR2 SYGVNS come from the germline V gene. The CDR3 covers 14 residues. Sequencing was performed with immunoSEQ multiplex PCR; in TCRdb, only in-frame clones are kept and a portion is missing. The sample lists under 65,000 clones, roughly 79% occurring once. This clone turned up a few times. Its antigen is as yet unknown. The chain links TRBV25-1 to TRBJ2-1; 12 bases align to TRBD2. The sequencing used peripheral blood, collected from a patient treated with radiotherapy plus ipilimumab. This sequence originates from a human donor with non-small cell lung cancer whose response to radiotherapy plus ipilimumab could not be evaluated. CDR3 loop: CASTLAGGDNEQFF. The CDR3 DNA follows: TGTGCCAGCACGCTAGCGGGAGGGGATAATGAGCAGTTCTTC.